The subject of this entry is one TCR beta chain. Antigen: not known. Those donating, healthy Caucasian individuals from Russia, were aged 6 to 90. With each sample, at least 5.5 micrograms of total RNA were extracted. Germline loops: CDR1 DFQATT, CDR2 SNEGSKA (reference sequence). The CDR3 length is 16 residues. V was pared by 4 bases and J by 5 bases, with 11 bases of the junction left unmatched. This entry comes from a study of blood T cells in healthy people across ages. The study's findings and limits: Higher naive T cell percentage went strongly together with higher TCR beta diversity.

The second PCR ran roughly 7 to 12 cycles with a sample-barcoded 5' primer and J-beta primers. A template-switch adaptor with 12 random nucleotides tagged each cDNA molecule. TCRdb re-derived calls from the 5' RACE reads in MiXCR, one entry per CDR3 protein. The table records about 580,000 distinct CDR3 sequences, 40% to 55% of them present only once. The clonotype originates from a man older than 75 in good health. The chain joins TRBV20-1 to TRBJ2-3; 11 bases match TRBD2. Sequencing was performed on blood. CDR3 region: CSAKPTLAGVEDTQYF. CDR3 sequence (DNA): TGCAGTGCTAAACCCACACTAGCGGGAGTTGAAGATACGCAGTATTTT.